This T cell receptor (beta chain) came from a study of technical replicates of blood from a handful of donors. Libraries were prepared by immunoSEQ multiplex PCR; TCRdb keeps only in-frame clonotypes and omits some of them. The profile covers around 13,000 clones, with 79% appearing a single time and approximately 12% taken by the ten largest. CDR3 length: 16 amino acids. With 4 bases clipped from V and 4 bases from J, the junction kept 9 bases outside the gene matches. Germline values: CDR1 LNHDA, CDR2 SQIVND (reference sequence). The sequence derives from a human donor in good health. Input material: PBMCs. The V and J genes are TRBV19 and TRBJ2-2; 7 positions agree with TRBD2. The CDR3 sequence is CASSKTSLATTGELFF. In DNA form, the CDR3 reads TGTGCCAGTAGTAAGACTAGCTTAGCCACCACCGGGGAGCTGTTTTTT. Using reference TRBV19 and TRBJ2-2 for the parts outside the CDR3, the full variable domain is DGGITQSPKYLFRKEGQNVTLSCEQNLNHDAMYWYRQDPGQGLRLIYYSQIVNDFQKGDIAEGYSVSREKKESFPLTVTSAQKNPTAFYLCASSKTSLATTGELFFGEGSRLTVL.